These 24 T cell receptor beta chains were all obtained from the same sample, sequenced in a study of T cell changes during pregnancy in multiple sclerosis. Only in-frame clones appear in the TCRdb table, and some are missing; sequencing was by immunoSEQ multiplex PCR. The sample holds 45,000 to 50,000 clones, 80% to 95% seen once. The material was peripheral blood, obtained in the third trimester of pregnancy. These receptors all come from a female donor with multiple sclerosis, enrolled in a pregnancy study.

This chain joins TRBV9 and TRBJ2-2; D unresolved. Germline CDR1 reads SGDLS; CDR2 reads YYNGEE. V dropped 1 base and J dropped 5 bases, with 15 bases sitting between them. This CDR3 has 16 residues. The DNA for the CDR3 is TGTGCCAGCAGCGTAAATCCCTCTGGCTCAACCGGGGAGCTGTTTTTT. Translated, it gives CASSVNPSGSTGELFF.

Regarding this clone: At one boundary the junction diverges from the germline segment, which might be a read error. At the DNA level, this CDR3 is encoded by other sequences in the same sample as well. V is TRBV9 and J is TRBJ2-3; the D gene is possibly TRBD2 (5 bases). The length of the CDR3 is 16 residues. Per germline, CDR1 SGDLS and CDR2 YYNGEE. Here the CDR3 DNA reads TGTGCCAGCAGCGTAGATACGAGCGGAAGCACGGATACGCAGTATTTT. This sequence encodes CASSVDTSGSTDTQYF.

This rearrangement joins TRBV29-1 to TRBJ2-1; 8 bases line up with TRBD1. The CDR3 is made up of 13 amino acids. Looked up from germline, CDR1 is SQVTM and CDR2 is ANQGSEA. Trimming removed 6 bases from V and 11 bases from J; junction bases left unmatched: 12. DNA of the CDR3: TGCAGCGTGAAGACGACGGACAGGGACAAGCAGTTCTTC. It specifies CSVKTTDRDKQFF.

DNA of the CDR3: TGTGCCAGCAGACCTCTAGCGCCCGAGGGGGATACGCAGTATTTT. This encodes CASRPLAPEGDTQYF. The V call is TRBV6-5, the J call TRBJ2-3; possibly TRBD2 for D (6 bases). V gave up 6 bases and J gave up 6 bases, with 19 bases separating them. Germline V lookup: CDR1 MNHEY, CDR2 SVGAGI. CDR3 size: 15 residues.

The V and J genes are TRBV9 and TRBJ1-4, with D hard to call. CDR3 length: 14 residues. Trimming left V 1 base short and J 4 bases short, with 8 bases between. CDR1 is SGDLS, CDR2 YYNGEE, per germline. CDR3 nucleotide sequence: TGTGCCAGCAGCGTATCGCCGGTTAATGAAAAACTGTTTTTT. The encoded protein is CASSVSPVNEKLFF.

The rearrangement links TRBV5-1 to TRBJ2-3; 9 bases map to TRBD2. The V gene's germline CDR1 is SGHRS and CDR2 YFSETQ. With 2 bases clipped from V and 6 bases from J, the junction kept 16 bases outside the gene matches. This CDR3 spans 18 amino acids. CDR3 nucleotides: TGCGCCAGCAGCTTCGACCCGGGGGGCGGGAGGGCCCGGGATACGCAGTATTTT. Its protein is CASSFDPGGGRARDTQYF.

The rearrangement links TRBV5-1 to TRBJ1-1; D possibly corresponds to TRBD1 (5 bases). The CDR3 length is 14 residues. The ends were cut back, 0 bases at V and 1 base at J, with 7 bases in the middle. CDR1 is SGHRS, CDR2 YFSETQ, per germline. This CDR3 reads CASSLDQGNTEAFF. CDR3 coding DNA: TGCGCCAGCAGCTTGGATCAGGGGAACACTGAAGCTTTCTTT.

DNA for the CDR3: TGTGCCAACGTCGACAGTTCTAATGAAAAACTGTTTTTT. Residues: CANVDSSNEKLFF. This chain connects TRBV6-6 to TRBJ1-4, with a possible D match to TRBD1 (5 bases). Germline V lookup: CDR1 MNHNY, CDR2 SVGAGI (reference sequence). The CDR3 runs 13 residues. Trimming removed 10 bases at V and 3 bases at J, with 12 bases between.

V is TRBV5-4 and J is TRBJ2-3; 7 positions match TRBD1. Germline assignment: CDR1 SGHNT and CDR2 YYREEE (reference sequence). This CDR3 contains 16 residues. V lost 4 bases to trimming and J lost 3 bases; unmatched junction nucleotides: 11. The CDR3 coding sequence is TGTGCCAGCAGCAAACCGGGACAGCATATTACAGATACGCAGTATTTT. Its translation is CASSKPGQHITDTQYF.

This chain connects TRBV4-1 to TRBJ2-7; TRBD2 is a possible D gene (5 bases). Trimming removed 2 bases from V and 7 bases from J, with 15 bases in between. Germline V gives CDR1 MGHRA, CDR2 YSYEKL. CDR3 length: 14 residues. CDR3 sequence (DNA): TGCGCCAGCAGCCAAAGGGAAGTACCGGGGGAGCAGTACTTC. It encodes CASSQREVPGEQYF.

The V call is TRBV5-5, the J call TRBJ2-1; tentatively, D is TRBD1 (6 bases). Per the germline V gene, CDR1 is SGHKS and CDR2 is YYEKEE (reference sequence). The CDR3 loop spans 17 amino acids. V lost 2 bases and J lost 0, with 15 bases in between. In DNA, the CDR3 is TGTGCCAGCAGCTTCCCAGGGGACATTAGCTCCTACAATGAGCAGTTCTTC. Its protein is CASSFPGDISSYNEQFF.

The sample holds a few counts of this clone. This chain connects TRBV18 to TRBJ1-1, with unresolved D. This CDR3 region has 13 residues. CDR1 is KGHSH and CDR2 is LQKENI in the germline V gene. V lost 3 bases and J lost 1, with 6 bases in between. The CDR3 region is CASSPPRNTEAFF. In nucleotides, the CDR3 is TGTGCCAGCTCACCCCCCCGGAACACTGAAGCTTTCTTT.

In this sample, this clone turned up once. The chain employs TRBV12-5 and TRBJ1-5; 12 nucleotides match TRBD1. The J segment lost 6 bases and the V segment lost 7 bases, leaving 13 bases of the junction unmatched. The CDR3 consists of 17 residues. Germline CDR1 and CDR2: LGHNT and FRNRAP. The CDR3 coding sequence is TGTGCTAGTGTCCTCGGGACAGGGGGCGATAAAAGTCAGCCCCAGCATTTT. Translating it yields CASVLGTGGDKSQPQHF.

The V and J genes are TRBV2 and TRBJ2-7, with 13 bases fitting TRBD2. V trimming: 4 bases; J trimming: 3 bases; junction bases outside the gene matches: 6. This CDR3 contains 16 residues. Germline lookup yields CDR1 SNHLY and CDR2 FYNNEI. In DNA form, the CDR3 reads TGTGCCAGCAGTGGGGGACTAGCGGGAATTTTCTACGAGCAGTACTTC. Its translation: CASSGGLAGIFYEQYF.

The CDR3 is CASSLTPGNTGELFF. The CDR3 nucleotides are TGTGCCAGCAGTCTAACGCCGGGGAACACCGGGGAGCTGTTTTTT. V gene TRBV6-4 combines with J gene TRBJ2-2; D unclear. The V end was cut by 5 bases, the J end by 1 base, with 11 bases between. The CDR3 extends over 15 amino acids. Looked up from germline, CDR1 is MRHNA and CDR2 is SNTAGT.

This chain joins TRBV7-2 and TRBJ2-3; 7 bases are shared with TRBD2. J gave up 0 bases and V 1 base, and 4 bases lay outside the gene matches. The CDR3 runs to 16 residues. Germline CDR1 reads SGHTA; CDR2 reads FQGNSA. The CDR3 DNA reads as TGTGCCAGCAGCTTAGGAGCGGGACTGAGCACAGATACGCAGTATTTT. It specifies CASSLGAGLSTDTQYF.

The rearrangement joins TRBV4-1 to TRBJ1-2; 7 nucleotides agree with TRBD1. The CDR3 spans 14 residues. CDR1 MGHRA and CDR2 YSYEKL come from the germline V gene. The trim removed 0 bases at V and 6 bases at J, leaving 4 bases unmatched. For the CDR3, the DNA is TGCGCCAGCAGCCAAGATAACAGGGGAGATGGCTACACCTTC. Translation gives CASSQDNRGDGYTF.

In this sample, this clone turned up once. The rearrangement uses TRBV2 and TRBJ2-3; D is possibly TRBD2 (5 bases). This CDR3 spans 12 amino acids. Per germline, CDR1 SNHLY and CDR2 FYNNEI. V was clipped by 7 bases and J by 4 bases, with 9 bases between them. Here the CDR3 DNA reads TGTGCCAGCACTTTCGGGGCAGATACGCAGTATTTT. Protein product: CASTFGADTQYF.

J is TRBJ2-3 and V is TRBV10-3, with D possibly TRBD2 on 6 matching bases. This CDR3 has 16 amino acids. V lost 2 bases, J lost 8 bases, and 20 bases lay in between. Germline V lookup: CDR1 ENHRY, CDR2 SYGVKD. The CDR3 is CAISEVGGGGPGTQYF. CDR3 nucleotide sequence: TGTGCCATCAGTGAGGTGGGGGGAGGAGGGCCAGGTACGCAGTATTTT.

The chain recombines TRBV5-1 with TRBJ1-1, with 10 bases that match TRBD1. Germline loops: CDR1 SGHRS, CDR2 YFSETQ. Germline trimming cut 0 bases from V and 0 bases from J; bases unmatched to any gene: 11. The CDR3 spans 19 residues. The CDR3 sequence is CASSLVKGTGVLMNTEAFF. The CDR3 DNA reads TGCGCCAGCAGCTTGGTCAAGGGGACAGGGGTTCTTATGAACACTGAAGCTTTCTTT.

Relative to its sample, this clone is medium-sized (0.01 to 0.1%). The genes are TRBV28 and TRBJ1-1; D gene ambiguous. CDR1 MDHEN and CDR2 SYDVKM come from the germline V gene. This CDR3 comprises 13 residues. Trimming pared 2 bases from V and 2 bases from J, leaving 6 bases between. This CDR3 is CASSLVLNTEAFF. The DNA of the CDR3 is TGTGCCAGCAGTTTAGTTTTAAACACTGAAGCTTTCTTT.

J is TRBJ1-6 and V is TRBV5-1; 7 bases agree with TRBD1. The CDR3 length is 16 residues. J was trimmed by 8 bases and V by 0 bases; bases with no gene match: 8. CDR1 and CDR2 (germline): SGHRS, YFSETQ. This CDR3 is CASSLGQGSTYSPLHF. The CDR3 DNA reads TGCGCCAGCAGCTTGGGACAGGGATCGACGTATTCACCCCTCCACTTT.

The chain couples TRBV7-9 to TRBJ2-7, with 15 bases aligning to TRBD2. V was pared by 5 bases and J by 5 bases, with 13 bases of the junction left unmatched. The germline V gene encodes CDR1 SEHNR and CDR2 FQNEAQ (reference sequence). The CDR3 covers 18 residues. The CDR3 loop reads CASSKYTGLAGGRNEQYF. Written as DNA, the CDR3 is TGTGCCAGCAGCAAATATACGGGACTAGCGGGAGGTAGGAACGAGCAGTACTTC.

The rearrangement joins TRBV19 to TRBJ1-1; unclear D gene. V gave up 5 bases and J gave up 4 bases, with 8 bases separating them. Germline lookup yields CDR1 LNHDA and CDR2 SQIVND (reference sequence). CDR3 length equals 12 residues. CDR3 protein: CASSARGTEAFF. The CDR3 nucleotides are TGTGCCAGTAGTGCCCGGGGCACTGAAGCTTTCTTT.